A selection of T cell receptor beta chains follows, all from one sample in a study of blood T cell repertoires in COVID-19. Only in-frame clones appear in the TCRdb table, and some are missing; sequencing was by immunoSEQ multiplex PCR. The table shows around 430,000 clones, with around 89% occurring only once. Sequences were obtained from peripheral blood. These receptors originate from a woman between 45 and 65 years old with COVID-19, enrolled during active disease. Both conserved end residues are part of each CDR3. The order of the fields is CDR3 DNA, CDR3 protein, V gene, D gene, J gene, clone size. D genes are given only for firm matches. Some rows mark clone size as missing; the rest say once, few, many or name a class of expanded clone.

DNA: TGTGCCTGGAGTGTAGGGGGGGCTCGGTACGAGCAGTACTTC
CDR3: CAWSVGGARYEQYF
V: TRBV30
D: NA
J: TRBJ2-7
size: NA

DNA: TGTGCCAGCAGCCAGACAGGGGAGGAAGGTGGCTACACCTTC
CDR3: CASSQTGEEGGYTF
V: TRBV4-2
D: TRBD1
J: TRBJ1-2
size: NA

DNA: TGTGCCATCAGTGACCTGACAGGCGGGGGAACTGAAGCTTTCTTT
CDR3: CAISDLTGGGTEAFF
V: TRBV10-3
D: NA
J: TRBJ1-1
size: NA

DNA: TGCGCCAGCAGCTTGGGACTAGCGGGGGGGCCGTATAATGAGCAGTTCTTC
CDR3: CASSLGLAGGPYNEQFF
V: TRBV5-1
D: TRBD2
J: TRBJ2-1
size: NA

DNA: TGTGCCAGCAGTGTCCTAGGCGGAACGAACACCGGGGAGCTGTTTTTT
CDR3: CASSVLGGTNTGELFF
V: TRBV6-4
D: NA
J: TRBJ2-2
size: few

DNA: TGTGCCAGCTCACCCTTGGGACTAGAGGGCACAGATACGCAGTATTTT
CDR3: CASSPLGLEGTDTQYF
V: TRBV18
D: TRBD2
J: TRBJ2-3
size: NA

DNA: TGTGCCAGCAGCCCTCGGCAGACTCGCAATCAGCCCCAGCATTTT
CDR3: CASSPRQTRNQPQHF
V: TRBV6-6
D: NA
J: TRBJ1-5
size: NA

DNA: TGTGCCGTAGGAAGGGCAGGGGAGCAGTACTTC
CDR3: CAVGRAGEQYF
V: TRBV6-5
D: NA
J: TRBJ2-7
size: NA

DNA: TGTGCTAGTGGTTTGGCTACCAGGGAAAAGGATGGCTACACCTTC
CDR3: CASGLATREKDGYTF
V: TRBV12-5
D: NA
J: TRBJ1-2
size: NA

DNA: TGTGCCAGCAGTTCCTTAGACAGAGCTGAAGCTTTCTTT
CDR3: CASSSLDRAEAFF
V: TRBV6-6
D: NA
J: TRBJ1-1
size: NA

DNA: TGTGCCAGCAGCCCCGGGACTCTGTCACCCCTCCACTTT
CDR3: CASSPGTLSPLHF
V: TRBV7-9
D: NA
J: TRBJ1-6
size: NA

DNA: TGTGCCAGTAAGGTCGGACAGGGGGCCGGGGAGCTGTTTTTT
CDR3: CASKVGQGAGELFF
V: TRBV19
D: TRBD1
J: TRBJ2-2
size: NA

DNA: TGTGCCAGCAGCGGAGGCTGGCAGGCCAATCAGCCCCAGCATTTT
CDR3: CASSGGWQANQPQHF
V: TRBV7-2
D: NA
J: TRBJ1-5
size: NA

DNA: TGTGCCAGCAGTGAAGGGGGCGCAGATACGCAGTATTTT
CDR3: CASSEGGADTQYF
V: TRBV6-1
D: NA
J: TRBJ2-3
size: NA

DNA: TGTGCCAGCAGCCAGGGGGCCGATCAGCCCCAGCATTTT
CDR3: CASSQGADQPQHF
V: TRBV12-3/TRBV12-4
D: TRBD1
J: TRBJ1-5
size: NA

DNA: TGTGCCAGCAGCTTGGTGGGACAGAATACGCAGTATTTT
CDR3: CASSLVGQNTQYF
V: TRBV5-6
D: TRBD1
J: TRBJ2-3
size: NA

DNA: TGTGCCAGCAGCTGGGGGCAGGGGCGCTATGGCTACACCTTC
CDR3: CASSWGQGRYGYTF
V: TRBV5-6
D: NA
J: TRBJ1-2
size: few

DNA: TGTGCCAGCAGCACGGACAGCCAGAACACTGAAGCTTTCTTT
CDR3: CASSTDSQNTEAFF
V: TRBV7-3
D: NA
J: TRBJ1-1
size: NA

DNA: TGTGCCAGCAGCTTAAGGACAGGGGAACTAGCCTACGAGCAGTACTTC
CDR3: CASSLRTGELAYEQYF
V: TRBV5-8
D: TRBD1
J: TRBJ2-7
size: NA

DNA: TGTGCCAGCAGACTCCCCTCAGGGGGCGCCTCGCACTATGGCTACACCTTC
CDR3: CASRLPSGGASHYGYTF
V: TRBV28
D: TRBD1
J: TRBJ1-2
size: NA

DNA: TGCAGTGCTAGTCAGGCAACCACTGAAGCTTTCTTT
CDR3: CSASQATTEAFF
V: TRBV20-1
D: NA
J: TRBJ1-1
size: few

DNA: TGCGCCAGCAGTGAGTGGGCCAACACCGGGGAGCTGTTTTTT
CDR3: CASSEWANTGELFF
V: TRBV10-2
D: NA
J: TRBJ2-2
size: NA

DNA: TGTGCCAGTAGTATAGGGGGACTAGCGAACGAGCAGTACTTC
CDR3: CASSIGGLANEQYF
V: TRBV19
D: TRBD2
J: TRBJ2-7
size: NA

DNA: TGTGCCAGTAGTATTGGGTCGGGTGAAAAACTGTTTTTT
CDR3: CASSIGSGEKLFF
V: TRBV19
D: NA
J: TRBJ1-4
size: NA

DNA: TGTGCCAGCAGCCATCCCTCAGGGGGGACAGGCGGCTACGAGCAGTACTTC
CDR3: CASSHPSGGTGGYEQYF
V: TRBV3-1/TRBV3-2
D: TRBD1
J: TRBJ2-7
size: NA

DNA: TGTGCCAGCTCACTTTCGGACAGGGCGGGTGAAAAACTGTTTTTT
CDR3: CASSLSDRAGEKLFF
V: TRBV18
D: TRBD1
J: TRBJ1-4
size: NA

DNA: TGTGCCTGGAGGGCCTTCGTCTATGGCTACACCTTC
CDR3: CAWRAFVYGYTF
V: TRBV30
D: NA
J: TRBJ1-2
size: NA

DNA: TGTGCCAGCAGCCGGGATGGGGGGGGCCCAGATACGCAGTATTTT
CDR3: CASSRDGGGPDTQYF
V: TRBV7-2
D: NA
J: TRBJ2-3
size: NA

DNA: TGTGCCAGCAGCAGGACAGGGGCGCACACAGATACGCAGTATTTT
CDR3: CASSRTGAHTDTQYF
V: TRBV5-4
D: TRBD1
J: TRBJ2-3
size: NA

DNA: TGCGCCAGCAGCTTAAGTGGGAGGGAGCAGTACTTC
CDR3: CASSLSGREQYF
V: TRBV5-1
D: NA
J: TRBJ2-7
size: NA

DNA: TGTGCCTGGAGTACGGGGCTAGCGGGGGTAGATACGCAGTATTTT
CDR3: CAWSTGLAGVDTQYF
V: TRBV30
D: TRBD2
J: TRBJ2-3
size: NA

DNA: TGTGCCAGCAGAACCGGGACAGGTCTCTCCTACGAGCAGTACTTC
CDR3: CASRTGTGLSYEQYF
V: TRBV6-5
D: TRBD1
J: TRBJ2-7
size: NA

DNA: TGTGCCACCAGCTACAGCAGAGATTCACCCCTCCACTTT
CDR3: CATSYSRDSPLHF
V: TRBV15
D: NA
J: TRBJ1-6
size: NA

DNA: TGTGCCAGCAGCCTAACAGGGGGCAATAATGAAAAACTGTTTTTT
CDR3: CASSLTGGNNEKLFF
V: TRBV3-1/TRBV3-2
D: TRBD1
J: TRBJ1-4
size: NA

DNA: TGTGCCTCCCGACAGGGCCGAACCGGGGAGCTGTTTTTT
CDR3: CASRQGRTGELFF
V: TRBV27
D: TRBD1
J: TRBJ2-2
size: NA

DNA: TGTGCCAGCAGTGCCCTGGTTCAGGGATCCGGGGAGCTGTTTTTT
CDR3: CASSALVQGSGELFF
V: TRBV2
D: NA
J: TRBJ2-2
size: NA

DNA: TGTGCCAGCAGCTTAGGGCATATGAACACTGAAGCTTTCTTT
CDR3: CASSLGHMNTEAFF
V: TRBV11-2
D: NA
J: TRBJ1-1
size: once

DNA: TGTGCTAGTGGTTTGTATCCGAACACTGAAGCTTTCTTT
CDR3: CASGLYPNTEAFF
V: TRBV12-5
D: NA
J: TRBJ1-1
size: NA

DNA: TGTGCCAGCAGCCAGTCTGGACAGACCGATCAGCCCCAGCATTTT
CDR3: CASSQSGQTDQPQHF
V: TRBV3-1/TRBV3-2
D: NA
J: TRBJ1-5
size: NA

DNA: TGTGCCACCAGTTTAGACCTGCAGGGCGAGCAGTACTTC
CDR3: CATSLDLQGEQYF
V: TRBV15
D: NA
J: TRBJ2-7
size: NA

DNA: TGTGCCAGCAGTATCAGGGGCCTTACCCAGTACTTC
CDR3: CASSIRGLTQYF
V: TRBV28
D: NA
J: TRBJ2-5
size: NA

DNA: TGTGCCGTACGGGACAGGGGAGGGGTAAAACTGTTTTTT
CDR3: CAVRDRGGVKLFF
V: TRBV6-5
D: TRBD1
J: TRBJ1-4
size: NA

DNA: TGCGCCAGCAGGGAGGGGACAGCCACAGATACGCAGTATTTT
CDR3: CASREGTATDTQYF
V: TRBV5-1
D: NA
J: TRBJ2-3
size: NA

DNA: TGTGCCTGGAGTCAGGCATGGACAGGGAATTCACCCCTCCACTTT
CDR3: CAWSQAWTGNSPLHF
V: TRBV30
D: TRBD1
J: TRBJ1-6
size: NA